This T cell receptor (beta chain) was documented in a study of blood T cell repertoires in COVID-19. Overall study context: Italy, Spain and the United States were the sources of the convalescent and acute COVID-19 samples. PBMCs, B-cell-depleted T cells, or T cells were the source of the cDNA or gDNA that made up the material.

Deletions cut 4 bases from V and 4 bases from J, with 14 bases between. The CDR3 has 15 amino acids. CDR1 is SGHNT, CDR2 YYREEE, per germline (reference sequence). In the original workflow: Amplification with reference gene primers provided the estimates of nucleated cell counts. The repertoire was sequenced with immunoSEQ multiplex PCR; TCRdb's copy has only in-frame clones and lacks some. Clone size and the V and J calls come from that table; the DNA yielded D and trimming. The sample shows around 110,000 clones, over 75% of them seen only once. The sequenced material came from peripheral blood. The clonotype was recovered from a human donor with active COVID-19. The donor label of this sample is uncertain. The chain carries TRBV5-4 and TRBJ2-2; D call uncertain. The CDR3 protein is CASSPIKAPTGELFF. In DNA form, the CDR3 reads TGTGCCAGCAGCCCTATCAAAGCCCCCACCGGGGAGCTGTTTTTT.